This is a list of T cell receptor beta chains from one sample in a study of shared T cell receptors in the human thymus. Only in-frame clones appear in the TCRdb table, and some are missing; sequencing was by immunoSEQ multiplex PCR. The data show approximately 730,000 clones, 80% to 90% seen once. The same specimen was also included in a second study, on human thymus T cells.

The sequenced sample was thymocytes. These receptors all come from a girl under three years old with a congenital heart defect. CDR3s include the opening cysteine and the closing phenylalanine or tryptophan. The D gene is left open where the match is weak. Some rows have no size entry. The others give once, few or many, or a class for an expanded clone.

size	V	D	J	DNA	CDR3
NA	TRBV5-1	NA	TRBJ2-3	TGCGCCAGCAGCTTGGAGGATGGCGGGGAGAGCACAGATACGCAGTATTTT	CASSLEDGGESTDTQYF
NA	TRBV10-2	NA	TRBJ1-1	TGCGCCAGCAGTGAGCAGCCCGAGAGGTCTGAAGCTTTCTTT	CASSEQPERSEAFF
NA	TRBV7-2	TRBD1	TRBJ1-1	TGTGCCAGCAGCTTAACCGGGACAGGCCCGGCTGAAGCTTTCTTT	CASSLTGTGPAEAFF
NA	TRBV25-1	NA	TRBJ1-6	TGTGCCAGCAGTGAAGGGCCCCAGGGATGTTCACCCCTCCACTTT	CASSEGPQGCSPLHF
NA	TRBV14	TRBD2	TRBJ2-3	TGTGCCAGCAGCCCCCGGGAGGCCTTCACAGATACGCAGTATTTT	CASSPREAFTDTQYF
NA	TRBV6-1	NA	TRBJ1-2	TGTGCCAGCAGTGAAGTCGGCTATGGCTACACCTTC	CASSEVGYGYTF
NA	TRBV4-1	NA	TRBJ1-1	TGCGCCAGCAGCCAAGGAACTTTTGAGGATCTGAACACTGAAGCTTTCTTT	CASSQGTFEDLNTEAFF
NA	TRBV5-1	NA	TRBJ2-7	TGCGCCAGCAGCCCGAGCTTGGGGGGCTACGAGCAGTACTTC	CASSPSLGGYEQYF
once	TRBV18	NA	TRBJ2-1	TGTGCCAGCTCATCCTGGCCCCACAATGAGCAGTTCTTC	CASSSWPHNEQFF
NA	TRBV5-1	NA	TRBJ2-3	TGCGCCAGCAGCTTGGCCGGCGTCCGGCGGGGCGAGGATACGCAGTATTTT	CASSLAGVRRGEDTQYF
few	TRBV28	TRBD1	TRBJ1-1	TGTGCCAGCAGTTTCGGGGGACAGGGGGCCGTAGCGTGGAACACTGAAGCTTTCTTT	CASSFGGQGAVAWNTEAFF
once	TRBV10-1	NA	TRBJ1-2	TGCGCCAGCGTGAGGTTTGGCTACACCTTC	CASVRFGYTF
NA	TRBV5-1	TRBD2	TRBJ2-7	TGCGCCAGCAGCAGGGGACTAGCGGGGGCCCTCTACGAGCAGTACTTC	CASSRGLAGALYEQYF
NA	TRBV10-2	NA	TRBJ2-5	TGCGCCAGCCTCCCGGCGGGGCGACTGGGAGAGACCCAGTACTTC	CASLPAGRLGETQYF
NA	TRBV10-3	NA	TRBJ2-5	TGTGCCATCAGCTCGAGGTCACAAGAGACCCAGTACTTC	CAISSRSQETQYF
NA	TRBV9	NA	TRBJ1-5	TGTGCCAGCAGCGTAGGGGAGAGGCAGCCCCAGCATTTT	CASSVGERQPQHF
NA	TRBV4-1	NA	TRBJ2-7	TGCGCCAGCAGCCAAGATGGCAGGGCCTACGAGCAGTACTTC	CASSQDGRAYEQYF
NA	TRBV7-9	TRBD2	TRBJ2-7	TGTGCCAGCAGCTTAGGCCGGGGGGATTACTACGAGCAGTACTTC	CASSLGRGDYYEQYF
NA	TRBV27	TRBD1	TRBJ1-5	TGTGCCAGCAGTTTTCGTCCGGGACAGGGGGGCAATCAGCCCCAGCATTTT	CASSFRPGQGGNQPQHF
NA	TRBV30	TRBD1	TRBJ1-6	TGTGCCTCTGACAGGGGGAGTTCACCCCTCCACTTT	CASDRGSSPLHF
NA	TRBV4-1	TRBD1	TRBJ2-3	TGCGCCAGCAGCCCCCCGGGGACAGGGGCTGTACCCCAGTATTTT	CASSPPGTGAVPQYF
NA	TRBV14	TRBD2	TRBJ2-2	TGTGCCAGCAGCCACCTAGATACTAGCGGGGGGGCCGCCACCGGGGAGCTGTTTTTT	CASSHLDTSGGAATGELFF
NA	TRBV29-1	TRBD1	TRBJ1-6	TGCAGCGTCTTTCCGGGACAGAGTATTTCACCCCTCCACTTT	CSVFPGQSISPLHF
NA	TRBV5-1	NA	TRBJ1-1	TGCGCCAGCAGTATCTACGGCACTGAAGCTTTCTTT	CASSIYGTEAFF
NA	TRBV29-1	TRBD1	TRBJ1-1	TGCAGCGTTTGTACCGGGACAGGGGAGAGGGACACTGAAGCTTTCTTT	CSVCTGTGERDTEAFF